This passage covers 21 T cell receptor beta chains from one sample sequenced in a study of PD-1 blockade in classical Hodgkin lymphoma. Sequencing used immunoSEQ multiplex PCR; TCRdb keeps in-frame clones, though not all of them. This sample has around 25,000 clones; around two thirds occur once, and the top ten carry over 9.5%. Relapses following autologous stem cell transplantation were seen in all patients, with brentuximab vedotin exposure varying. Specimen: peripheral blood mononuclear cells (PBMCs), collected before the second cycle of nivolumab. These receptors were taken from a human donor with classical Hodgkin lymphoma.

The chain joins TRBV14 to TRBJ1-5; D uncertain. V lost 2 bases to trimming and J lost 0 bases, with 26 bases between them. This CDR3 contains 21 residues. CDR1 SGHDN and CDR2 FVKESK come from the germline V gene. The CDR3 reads CASSQRKVGSGKGYSNQPQHF. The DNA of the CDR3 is TGTGCCAGCAGCCAAAGGAAAGTGGGTTCAGGAAAGGGATATAGCAATCAGCCCCAGCATTTT. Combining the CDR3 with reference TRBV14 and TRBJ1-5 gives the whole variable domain EAGVTQFPSHSVIEKGQTVTLRCDPISGHDNLYWYRRVMGKEIKFLLHFVKESKQDESGMPNNRFLAERTGGTYSTLKVQPAELEDSGVYFCASSQRKVGSGKGYSNQPQHFGDGTRLSIL.

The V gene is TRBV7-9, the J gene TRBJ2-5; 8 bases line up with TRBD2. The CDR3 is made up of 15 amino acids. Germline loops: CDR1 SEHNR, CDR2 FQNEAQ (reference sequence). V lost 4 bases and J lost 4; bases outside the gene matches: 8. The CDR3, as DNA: TGTGCCAGCAGCTCGGATGGGACTAGTCGAGAGACCCAGTACTTC. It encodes CASSSDGTSRETQYF.

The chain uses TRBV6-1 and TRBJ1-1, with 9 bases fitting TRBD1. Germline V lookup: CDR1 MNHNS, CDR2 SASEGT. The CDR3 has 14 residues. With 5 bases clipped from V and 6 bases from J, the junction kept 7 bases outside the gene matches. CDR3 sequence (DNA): TGTGCCAGCAGTATAAAAACAGGGGGCTCTGAAGCTTTCTTT. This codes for CASSIKTGGSEAFF.

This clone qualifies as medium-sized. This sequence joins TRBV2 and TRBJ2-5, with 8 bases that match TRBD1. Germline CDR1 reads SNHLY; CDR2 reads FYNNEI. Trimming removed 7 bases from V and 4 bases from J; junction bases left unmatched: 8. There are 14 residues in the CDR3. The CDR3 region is CASNVGTGLETQYF. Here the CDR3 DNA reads TGTGCCAGCAACGTAGGGACAGGCTTAGAGACCCAGTACTTC.

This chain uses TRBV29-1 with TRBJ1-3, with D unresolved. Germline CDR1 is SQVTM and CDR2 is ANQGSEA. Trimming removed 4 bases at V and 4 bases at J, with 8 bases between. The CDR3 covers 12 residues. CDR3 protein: CSVAIGGNTIYF. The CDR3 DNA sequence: TGCAGCGTTGCTATTGGAGGAAACACCATATATTTT. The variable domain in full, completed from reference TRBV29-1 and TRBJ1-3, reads SAVISQKPSRDICQRGTSLTIQCQVDSQVTMMFWYRQQPGQSLTLIATANQGSEATYESGFVIDKFPISRPNLTFSTLTVSNMSPEDSSIYLCSVAIGGNTIYFGEGSWLTVV.

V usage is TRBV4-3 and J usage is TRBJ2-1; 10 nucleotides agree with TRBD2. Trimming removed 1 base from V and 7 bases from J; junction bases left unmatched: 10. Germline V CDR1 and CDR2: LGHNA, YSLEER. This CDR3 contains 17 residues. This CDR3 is CASSQASSGRAGNEQFF. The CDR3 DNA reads TGCGCCAGCAGCCAAGCGTCCAGCGGGAGGGCCGGGAATGAGCAGTTCTTC.

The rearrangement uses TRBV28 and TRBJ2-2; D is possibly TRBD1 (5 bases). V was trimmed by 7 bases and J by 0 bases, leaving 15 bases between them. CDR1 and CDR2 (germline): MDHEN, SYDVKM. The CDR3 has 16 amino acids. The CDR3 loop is CASTPVRATNTGELFF. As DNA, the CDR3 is TGTGCCAGCACCCCCGTCAGGGCCACGAACACCGGGGAGCTGTTTTTT.

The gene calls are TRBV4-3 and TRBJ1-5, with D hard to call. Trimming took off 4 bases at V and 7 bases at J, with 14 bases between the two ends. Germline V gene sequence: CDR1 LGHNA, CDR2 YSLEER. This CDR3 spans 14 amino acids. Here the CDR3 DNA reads TGCGCCAGCAGCCCCCGATTAGGCGGACAGCCCCAGCATTTT. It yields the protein CASSPRLGGQPQHF.

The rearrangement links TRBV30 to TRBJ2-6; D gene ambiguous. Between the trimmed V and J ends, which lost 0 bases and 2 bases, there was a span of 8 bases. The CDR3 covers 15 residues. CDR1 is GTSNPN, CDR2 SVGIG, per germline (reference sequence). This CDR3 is CAWSVKGTGANVLTF. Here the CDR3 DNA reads TGTGCCTGGAGTGTAAAAGGGACTGGGGCCAACGTCCTGACTTTC.

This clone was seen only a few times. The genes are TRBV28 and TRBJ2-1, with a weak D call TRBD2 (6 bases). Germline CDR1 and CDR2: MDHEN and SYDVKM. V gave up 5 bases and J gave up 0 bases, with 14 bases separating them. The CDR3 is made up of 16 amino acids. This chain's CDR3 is CASSTRLVASYNEQFF. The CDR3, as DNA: TGTGCCAGCAGTACTCGACTAGTAGCCTCCTACAATGAGCAGTTCTTC. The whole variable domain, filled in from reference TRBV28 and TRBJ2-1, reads DVKVTQSSRYLVKRTGEKVFLECVQDMDHENMFWYRQDPGLGLRLIYFSYDVKMKEKGDIPEGYSVSREKKERFSLILESASTNQTSMYLCASSTRLVASYNEQFFGPGTRLTVL.

This CDR3 reads CASSPAGTVGDEQFF. The CDR3 DNA follows: TGCGCCAGCAGCCCGGCTGGGACAGTTGGAGATGAGCAGTTCTTC. The chain carries TRBV10-2 and TRBJ2-1; 7 nucleotides match TRBD1. There are 15 residues in the CDR3. Losses at the gene ends were 6 bases for V and 8 bases for J; bases not matched to a gene: 13. CDR1 is WSHSY, CDR2 SAAADI, per germline.

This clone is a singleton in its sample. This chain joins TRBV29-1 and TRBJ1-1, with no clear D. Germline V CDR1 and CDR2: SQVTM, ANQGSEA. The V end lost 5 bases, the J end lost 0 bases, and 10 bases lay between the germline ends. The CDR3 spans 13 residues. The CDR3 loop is CSVRGVMNTEAFF. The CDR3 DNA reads TGCAGCGTTCGCGGGGTTATGAACACTGAAGCTTTCTTT.

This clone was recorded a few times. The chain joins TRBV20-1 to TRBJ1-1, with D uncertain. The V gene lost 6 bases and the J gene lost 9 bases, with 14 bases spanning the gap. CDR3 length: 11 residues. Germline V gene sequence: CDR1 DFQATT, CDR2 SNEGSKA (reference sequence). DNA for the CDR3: TGCAGTGCACCCACCCGGACGCAAGCTTTCTTT. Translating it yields CSAPTRTQAFF.

CDR3 bases: TGCAGCTGGACAGGGATGGGGGTACAAGAGACCCAGTACTTC. Residues: CSWTGMGVQETQYF. The chain employs TRBV29-1 and TRBJ2-5; 8 nucleotides align to TRBD1. Trimming at V came to 8 bases and at J to 2 bases, leaving 10 bases not matched to a gene. The CDR3 is made up of 14 amino acids. Germline CDR1 SQVTM, CDR2 ANQGSEA.

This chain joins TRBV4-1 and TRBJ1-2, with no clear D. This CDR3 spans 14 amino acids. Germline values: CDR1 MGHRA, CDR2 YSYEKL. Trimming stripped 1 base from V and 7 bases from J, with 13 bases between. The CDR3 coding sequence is TGCGCCAGCAGCCAAGGGCGGGAGACGGGTGGCTACACCTTC. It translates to CASSQGRETGGYTF.

CDR3 loop: CAISDLIQVETYGYTF. The DNA of the CDR3 is TGTGCCATCAGTGACCTAATACAGGTGGAAACCTATGGCTACACCTTC. The chain recombines TRBV10-3 with TRBJ1-2; TRBD1 is a possible D gene (5 bases). With 3 bases removed from V and 4 bases from J, the gap between germline ends came to 18 bases. Germline CDR1 reads ENHRY; CDR2 reads SYGVKD. This CDR3 has 16 amino acids.

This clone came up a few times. CDR3 region: CASSLGAQLYEQYF. In DNA form, the CDR3 reads TGTGCCAGCAGCTTAGGGGCCCAACTCTACGAGCAGTACTTC. The chain has TRBV7-2 and TRBJ2-7; no definite D call. V was shortened by 1 base and J by 3 bases, with 10 bases between the two germline ends. The CDR3 consists of 14 residues. The germline CDR1 and CDR2 sequences are SGHTA and FQGNSA.

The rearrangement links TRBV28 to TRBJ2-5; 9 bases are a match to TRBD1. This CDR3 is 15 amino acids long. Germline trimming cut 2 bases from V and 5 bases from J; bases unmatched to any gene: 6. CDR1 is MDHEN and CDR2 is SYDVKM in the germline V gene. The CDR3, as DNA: TGTGCCAGCAGTTTACGGGGACAGGGTGACGAGACCCAGTACTTC. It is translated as CASSLRGQGDETQYF. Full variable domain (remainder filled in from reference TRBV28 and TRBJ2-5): DVKVTQSSRYLVKRTGEKVFLECVQDMDHENMFWYRQDPGLGLRLIYFSYDVKMKEKGDIPEGYSVSREKKERFSLILESASTNQTSMYLCASSLRGQGDETQYFGPGTRLLVL.

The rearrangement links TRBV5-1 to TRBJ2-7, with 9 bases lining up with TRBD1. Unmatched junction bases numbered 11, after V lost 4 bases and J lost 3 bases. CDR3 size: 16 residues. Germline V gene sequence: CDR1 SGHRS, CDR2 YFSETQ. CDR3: CASSPPGQGGVYEQYF. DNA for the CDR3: TGCGCCAGCAGCCCCCCGGGACAGGGTGGTGTCTACGAGCAGTACTTC.

The CDR3 coding sequence is TGTGCCAGCTCACGGGACTTTTACGAGCAGTACTTC. The encoded protein is CASSRDFYEQYF. The rearrangement joins TRBV18 to TRBJ2-7, with D tentatively TRBD2 (6 bases). The germline gives CDR1 KGHSH, CDR2 LQKENI. The CDR3 spans 12 residues. Trimming took 4 bases from V and 4 from J, leaving 8 bases between them. The full variable domain, completed using reference TRBV18 and TRBJ2-7, is NAGVMQNPRHLVRRRGQEARLRCSPMKGHSHVYWYRQLPEEGLKFMVYLQKENIIDESGMPKERFSAEFPKEGPSILRIQQVVRGDSAAYFCASSRDFYEQYFGPGTRLTVT.

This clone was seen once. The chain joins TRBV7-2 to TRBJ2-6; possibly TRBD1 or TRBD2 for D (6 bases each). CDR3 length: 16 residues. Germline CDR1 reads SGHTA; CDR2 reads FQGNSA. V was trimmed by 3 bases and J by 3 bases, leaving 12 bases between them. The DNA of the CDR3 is TGTGCCAGCAGCTTGGTGGGGGGCGGTGGGGCCAACGTCCTGACTTTC. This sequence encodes CASSLVGGGGANVLTF.